The T cell receptor (beta chain) under discussion was sequenced for a study of cytomegalovirus exposure and HLA in healthy donors. The PCR had 60 Vbeta and 13 Jbeta primers. Methods used by the authors: A follow-up analysis tallied 60 million to 85 million unique TCR beta chains, roughly 9.9 million shared. Profiled with immunoSEQ multiplex PCR; TCRdb holds only in-frame clones, not every one. V and J calls and clone size come straight from that table; D and trimming were deduced from the DNA. The sample contains roughly 100,000 clones, roughly 80% of which appear only once. Germline CDR1 is SGDLS and CDR2 is YYNGEE. The CDR3 is 15 residues long. Trimming removed 0 bases from V and 7 bases from J, with 14 bases in between.

This chain uses TRBV9 with TRBJ1-5; D not certain. This TCR was sampled from a man between 60 and 75 years old in good health and CMV-seronegative. Sequenced: PBMCs. CDR3 sequence (DNA): TGTGCCAGCAGCGTAGTGGGCGGAGGACTCCAGCCCCAGCATTTT. Translated, it gives CASSVVGGGLQPQHF.